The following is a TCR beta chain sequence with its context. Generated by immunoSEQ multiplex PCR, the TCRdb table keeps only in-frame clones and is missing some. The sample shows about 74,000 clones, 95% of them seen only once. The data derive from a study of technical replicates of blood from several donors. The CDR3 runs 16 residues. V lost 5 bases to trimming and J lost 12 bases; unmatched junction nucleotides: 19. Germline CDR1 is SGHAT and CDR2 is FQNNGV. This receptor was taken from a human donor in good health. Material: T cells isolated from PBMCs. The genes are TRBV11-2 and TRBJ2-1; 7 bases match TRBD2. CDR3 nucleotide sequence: TGTGCCAGCAGCCAGTTTCAACTAGCGCGCGAATGGTCGCAGTTCTTC. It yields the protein CASSQFQLAREWSQFF. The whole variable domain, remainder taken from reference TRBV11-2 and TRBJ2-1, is EAGVAQSPRYKIIEKRQSVAFWCNPISGHATLYWYQQILGQGPKLLIQFQNNGVVDDSQLPKDRFSAERLKGVDSTLKIQPAKLEDSAVYLCASSQFQLAREWSQFFGPGTRLTVL.